Reported below is one TCR beta chain. These data come from a study of T cell changes during pregnancy in multiple sclerosis. CDR1 and CDR2 from the germline V gene are LNHDA and SQIVND (reference sequence). The CDR3 extends over 15 amino acids. Trimming took off 2 bases at V and 6 bases at J, with 13 bases between the two ends. The protocol was immunoSEQ multiplex PCR, while the TCRdb copy is restricted to in-frame clones and leaves out a portion. The sample lists nearly 50,000 clones, 94% occurring once. This TCR was sampled from a female donor with multiple sclerosis, enrolled in a pregnancy study. J is TRBJ2-2 and V is TRBV19, with D perhaps matching TRBD1 (6 bases). The starting material was CD4+ T cells from peripheral blood mononuclear cells, obtained in the first trimester of pregnancy. CDR3 amino acids: CASSITGFTAGELFF. In DNA form, the CDR3 reads TGTGCCAGTAGTATAACAGGGTTTACGGCCGGGGAGCTGTTTTTT.